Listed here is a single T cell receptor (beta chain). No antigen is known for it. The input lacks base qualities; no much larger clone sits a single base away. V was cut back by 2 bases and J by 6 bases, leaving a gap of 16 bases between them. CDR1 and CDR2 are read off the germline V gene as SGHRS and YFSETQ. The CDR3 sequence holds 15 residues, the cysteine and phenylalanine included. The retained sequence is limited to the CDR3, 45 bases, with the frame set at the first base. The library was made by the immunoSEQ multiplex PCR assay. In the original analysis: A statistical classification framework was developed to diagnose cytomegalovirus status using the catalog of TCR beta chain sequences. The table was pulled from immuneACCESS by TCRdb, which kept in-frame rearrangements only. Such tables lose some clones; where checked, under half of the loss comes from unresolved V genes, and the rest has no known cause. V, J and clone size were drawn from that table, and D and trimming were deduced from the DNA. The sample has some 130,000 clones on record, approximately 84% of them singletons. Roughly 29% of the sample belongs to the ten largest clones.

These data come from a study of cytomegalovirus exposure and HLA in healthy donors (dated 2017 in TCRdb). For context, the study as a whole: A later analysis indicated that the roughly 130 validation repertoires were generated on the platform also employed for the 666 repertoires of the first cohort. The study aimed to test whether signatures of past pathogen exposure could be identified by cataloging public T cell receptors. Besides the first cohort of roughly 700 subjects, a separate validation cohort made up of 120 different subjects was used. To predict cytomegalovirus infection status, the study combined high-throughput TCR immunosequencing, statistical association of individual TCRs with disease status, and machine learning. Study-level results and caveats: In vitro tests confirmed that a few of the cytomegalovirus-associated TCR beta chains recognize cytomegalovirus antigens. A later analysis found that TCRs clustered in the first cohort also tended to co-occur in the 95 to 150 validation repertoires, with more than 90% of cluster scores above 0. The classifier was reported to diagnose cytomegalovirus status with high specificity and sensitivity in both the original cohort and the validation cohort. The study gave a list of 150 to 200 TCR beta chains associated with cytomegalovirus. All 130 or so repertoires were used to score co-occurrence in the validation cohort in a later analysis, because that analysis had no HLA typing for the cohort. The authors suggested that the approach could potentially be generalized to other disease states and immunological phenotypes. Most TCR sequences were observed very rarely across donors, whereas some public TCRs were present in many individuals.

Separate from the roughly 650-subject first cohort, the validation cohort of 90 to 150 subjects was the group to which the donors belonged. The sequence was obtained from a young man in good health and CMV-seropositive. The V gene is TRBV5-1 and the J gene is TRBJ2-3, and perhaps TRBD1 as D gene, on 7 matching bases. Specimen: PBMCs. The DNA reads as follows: TGCGCCAGCAGCTTTAGAGGGGGCGCGGGGGATACGCAGTATTTT. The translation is CASSFRGGAGDTQYF.